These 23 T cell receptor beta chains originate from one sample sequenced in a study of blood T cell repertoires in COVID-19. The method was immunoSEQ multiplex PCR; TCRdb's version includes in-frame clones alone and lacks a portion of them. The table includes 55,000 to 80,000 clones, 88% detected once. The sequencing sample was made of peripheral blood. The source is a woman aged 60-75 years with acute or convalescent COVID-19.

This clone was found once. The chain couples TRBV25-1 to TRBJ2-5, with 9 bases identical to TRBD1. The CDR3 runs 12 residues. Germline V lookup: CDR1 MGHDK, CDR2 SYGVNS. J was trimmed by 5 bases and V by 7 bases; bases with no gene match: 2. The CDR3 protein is CASTGQGETQYF. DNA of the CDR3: TGTGCCAGCACAGGACAGGGGGAGACCCAGTACTTC.

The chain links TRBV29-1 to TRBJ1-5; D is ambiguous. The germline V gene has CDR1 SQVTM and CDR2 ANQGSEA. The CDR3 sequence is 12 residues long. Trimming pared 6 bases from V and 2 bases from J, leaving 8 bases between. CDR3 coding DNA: TGCAGCGTCGGTGTGCGCAATCAGCCCCAGCATTTT. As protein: CSVGVRNQPQHF.

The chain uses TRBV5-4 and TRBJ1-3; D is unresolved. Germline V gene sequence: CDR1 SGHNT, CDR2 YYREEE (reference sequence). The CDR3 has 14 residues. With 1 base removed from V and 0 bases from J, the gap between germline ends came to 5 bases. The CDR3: CASSLPGSGNTIYF. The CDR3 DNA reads TGTGCCAGCAGCTTGCCAGGCTCTGGAAACACCATATATTTT.

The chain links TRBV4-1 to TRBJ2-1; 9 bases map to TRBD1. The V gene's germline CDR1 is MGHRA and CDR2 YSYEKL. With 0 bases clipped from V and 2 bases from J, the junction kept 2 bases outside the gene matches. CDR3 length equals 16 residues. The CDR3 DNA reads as TGCGCCAGCAGCCAAGAGGACAGGGGAACCTACAATGAGCAGTTCTTC. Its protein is CASSQEDRGTYNEQFF.

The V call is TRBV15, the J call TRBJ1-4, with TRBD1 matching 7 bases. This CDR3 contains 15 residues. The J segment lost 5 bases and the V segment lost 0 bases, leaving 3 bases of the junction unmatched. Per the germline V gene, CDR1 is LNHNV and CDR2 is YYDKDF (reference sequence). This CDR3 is CATSRDPQGNEKLFF. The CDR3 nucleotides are TGTGCCACCAGCAGAGACCCACAGGGGAATGAAAAACTGTTTTTT.

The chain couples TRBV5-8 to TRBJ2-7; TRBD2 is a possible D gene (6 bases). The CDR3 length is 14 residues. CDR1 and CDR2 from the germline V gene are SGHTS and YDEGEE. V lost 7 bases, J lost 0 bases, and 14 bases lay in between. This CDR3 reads CASLRDFFSYEQYV. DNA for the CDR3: TGTGCCAGCCTCCGGGACTTCTTCTCCTACGAGCAGTACGTC.

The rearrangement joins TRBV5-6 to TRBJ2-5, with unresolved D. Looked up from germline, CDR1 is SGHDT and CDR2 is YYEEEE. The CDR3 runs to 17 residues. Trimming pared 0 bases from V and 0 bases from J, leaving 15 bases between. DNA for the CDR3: TGTGCCAGCAGCTTGGGGATTACTACCTCGAACCAAGAGACCCAGTACTTC. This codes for CASSLGITTSNQETQYF.

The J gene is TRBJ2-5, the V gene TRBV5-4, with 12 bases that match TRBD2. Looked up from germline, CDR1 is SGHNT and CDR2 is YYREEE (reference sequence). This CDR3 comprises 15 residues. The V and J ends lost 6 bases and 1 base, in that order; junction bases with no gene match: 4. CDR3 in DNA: TGTGCCAGCAAAACTAGCGGGGGGTTCCAAGAGACCCAGTACTTC. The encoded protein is CASKTSGGFQETQYF.

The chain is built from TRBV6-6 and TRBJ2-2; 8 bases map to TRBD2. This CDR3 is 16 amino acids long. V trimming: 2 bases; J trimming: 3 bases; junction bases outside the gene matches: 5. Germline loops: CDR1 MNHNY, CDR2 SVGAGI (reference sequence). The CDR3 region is CASSYTRGGDTGELFF. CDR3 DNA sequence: TGTGCCAGCAGTTACACCCGGGGGGGGGACACCGGGGAGCTGTTTTTT.

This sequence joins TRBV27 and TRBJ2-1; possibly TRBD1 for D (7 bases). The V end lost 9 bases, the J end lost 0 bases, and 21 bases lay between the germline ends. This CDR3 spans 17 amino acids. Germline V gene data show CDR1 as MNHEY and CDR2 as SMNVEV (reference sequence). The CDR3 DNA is TGTGCCAGTTTGGGACAGACGGGAGCTGGCTCCTACAATGAGCAGTTCTTC. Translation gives CASLGQTGAGSYNEQFF.

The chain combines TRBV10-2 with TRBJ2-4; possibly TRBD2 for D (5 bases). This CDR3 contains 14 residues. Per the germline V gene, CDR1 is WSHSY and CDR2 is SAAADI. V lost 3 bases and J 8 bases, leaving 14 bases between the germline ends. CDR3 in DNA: TGCGCCAGCAGTGACGGAGGTTGGGGAGACATTCAGTACTTC. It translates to CASSDGGWGDIQYF.

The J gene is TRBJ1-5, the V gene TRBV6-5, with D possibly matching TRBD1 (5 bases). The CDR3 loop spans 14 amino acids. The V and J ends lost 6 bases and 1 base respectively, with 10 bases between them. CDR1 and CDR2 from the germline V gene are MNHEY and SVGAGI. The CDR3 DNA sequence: TGTGCCAGCAGCCGCCGACAGAGCAATCAGCCCCAGCATTTT. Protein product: CASSRRQSNQPQHF.

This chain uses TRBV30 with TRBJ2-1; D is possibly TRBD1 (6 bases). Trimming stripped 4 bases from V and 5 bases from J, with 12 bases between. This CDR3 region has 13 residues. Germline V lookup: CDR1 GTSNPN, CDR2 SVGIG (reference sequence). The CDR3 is CAWTGAWDNEQFF. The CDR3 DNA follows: TGTGCCTGGACAGGGGCCTGGGACAATGAGCAGTTCTTC.

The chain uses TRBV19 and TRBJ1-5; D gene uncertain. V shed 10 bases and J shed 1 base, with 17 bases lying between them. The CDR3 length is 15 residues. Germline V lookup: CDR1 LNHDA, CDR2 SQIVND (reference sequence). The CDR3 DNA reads TGTGCCACCCAAGAGGGTGTCATCAGCAATCAGCCCCAGCATTTT. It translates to CATQEGVISNQPQHF. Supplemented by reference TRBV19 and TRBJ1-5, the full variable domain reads DGGITQSPKYLFRKEGQNVTLSCEQNLNHDAMYWYRQDPGQGLRLIYYSQIVNDFQKGDIAEGYSVSREKKESFPLTVTSAQKNPTAFYLCATQEGVISNQPQHFGDGTRLSIL.

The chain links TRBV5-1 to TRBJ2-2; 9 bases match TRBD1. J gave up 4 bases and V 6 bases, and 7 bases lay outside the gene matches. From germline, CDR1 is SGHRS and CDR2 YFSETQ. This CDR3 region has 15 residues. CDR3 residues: CASKGTGSSTGELFF. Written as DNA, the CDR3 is TGCGCCAGCAAAGGGACAGGGAGTAGCACCGGGGAGCTGTTTTTT.

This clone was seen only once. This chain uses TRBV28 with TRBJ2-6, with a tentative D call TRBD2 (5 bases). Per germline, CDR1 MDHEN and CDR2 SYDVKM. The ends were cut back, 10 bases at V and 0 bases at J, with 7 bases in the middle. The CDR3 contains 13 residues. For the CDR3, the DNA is TGTGCCACCCGGGGCTCTGGGGCCAACGTCCTGACTTTC. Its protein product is CATRGSGANVLTF.

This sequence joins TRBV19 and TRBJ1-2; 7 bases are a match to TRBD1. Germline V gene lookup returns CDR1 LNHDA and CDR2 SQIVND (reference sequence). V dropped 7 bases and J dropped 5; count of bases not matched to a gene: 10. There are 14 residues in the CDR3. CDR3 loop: CASTSSTGDYGYTF. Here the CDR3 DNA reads TGTGCCAGTACCTCCTCCACAGGGGATTATGGCTACACCTTC.

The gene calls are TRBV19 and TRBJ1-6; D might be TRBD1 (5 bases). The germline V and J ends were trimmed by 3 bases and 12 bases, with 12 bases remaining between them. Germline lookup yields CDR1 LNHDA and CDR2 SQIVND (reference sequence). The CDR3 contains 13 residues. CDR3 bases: TGTGCCAGTAGTATTCTGGGGGGTGAACCCCTCCACTTT. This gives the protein CASSILGGEPLHF.

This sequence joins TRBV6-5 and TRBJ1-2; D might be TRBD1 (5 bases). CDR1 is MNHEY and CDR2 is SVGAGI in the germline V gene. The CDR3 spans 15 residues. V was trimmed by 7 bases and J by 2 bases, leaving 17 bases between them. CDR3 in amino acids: CASTSAGSQNYGYTF. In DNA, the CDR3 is TGTGCCAGCACGTCGGCAGGGTCTCAGAACTATGGCTACACCTTC.

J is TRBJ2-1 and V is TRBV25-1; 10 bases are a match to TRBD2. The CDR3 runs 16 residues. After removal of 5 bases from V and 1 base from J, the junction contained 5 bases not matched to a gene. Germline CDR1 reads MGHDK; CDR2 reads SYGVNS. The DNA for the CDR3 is TGTGCCAGCAGTCCTCATAGCGGGAGGTCCTACAATGAGCAGTTCTTC. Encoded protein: CASSPHSGRSYNEQFF.

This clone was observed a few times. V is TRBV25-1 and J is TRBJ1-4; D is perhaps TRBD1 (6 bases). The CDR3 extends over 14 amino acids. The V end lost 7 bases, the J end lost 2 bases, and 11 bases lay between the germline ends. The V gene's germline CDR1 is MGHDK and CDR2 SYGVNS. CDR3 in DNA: TGTGCCAGCACTGAGGGGGGGACTAATGAAAAACTGTTTTTT. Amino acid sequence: CASTEGGTNEKLFF.

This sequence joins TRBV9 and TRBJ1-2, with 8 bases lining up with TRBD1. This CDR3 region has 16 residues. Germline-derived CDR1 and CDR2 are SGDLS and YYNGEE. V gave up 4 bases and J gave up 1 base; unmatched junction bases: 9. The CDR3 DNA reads TGTGCCAGCAGCACGCAGACAGGGGCCTTTAACTATGGCTACACCTTC. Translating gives CASSTQTGAFNYGYTF.

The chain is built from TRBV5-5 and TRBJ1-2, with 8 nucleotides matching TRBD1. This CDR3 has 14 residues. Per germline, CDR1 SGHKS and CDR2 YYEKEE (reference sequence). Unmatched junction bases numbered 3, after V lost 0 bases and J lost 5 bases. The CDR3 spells CASSLGQGAYGYTF. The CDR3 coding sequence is TGTGCCAGCAGCTTGGGCCAGGGGGCGTATGGCTACACCTTC. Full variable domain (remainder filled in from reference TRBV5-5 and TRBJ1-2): DAGVTQSPTHLIKTRGQQVTLRCSPISGHKSVSWYQQVLGQGPQFIFQYYEKEERGRGNFPDRFSARQFPNYSSELNVNALLLGDSALYLCASSLGQGAYGYTFGSGTRLTVV.